This record concerns one T cell receptor (beta chain) sequence. Its matching antigen is unknown. This entry belongs to a study of regulatory T cells in long-lasting Graves disease. Study at large: A definition of persistent Graves' disease required over 5 years of antithyroid drugs plus positive TSH receptor antibodies.

Documented time point: persistent/refractory GD, antithyroid drugs over 5 years with positive TRAb. PBMC RNA served as the TCR library source. V shed 4 bases, J shed 2 bases, and the junction held 7 bases outside the gene matches. CDR1 and CDR2 from the germline V gene are DFQATT and SNEGSKA (reference sequence). CDR3 length equals 15 residues. Building the TCR beta libraries relied on iRepertoire HTBI primers, and CDR3 regions underwent Arm-PCR. Using its own MiXCR run on the multiplex PCR reads, TCRdb lists one record per CDR3 protein. The data contain roughly 360,000 distinct CDR3 sequences, roughly 25% of them singletons. General study results and limits: The study examined only peripheral blood, not thyroid tissue. Patients with persistent Graves' had lower TCR diversity than newly diagnosed patients.

The genes are TRBV20-1 and TRBJ2-7, with TRBD2 identical over 11 bases. The receptor was derived from a woman in her thirties or forties with Graves disease. The material was peripheral blood mononuclear cells (PBMCs), obtained when the disease was refractory, from a patient treated with antithyroid drugs. CDR3 sequence: CSATNSGRGPYEQYF. In nucleotides, the CDR3 is TGCAGTGCTACTAATAGCGGGAGGGGTCCCTACGAGCAGTACTTC.